This entry features one TCR beta chain sequence. The antigen is unknown. The data were obtained in a study of regulatory T cells in long-lasting Graves disease. Notes on the study in general: Peripheral blood, not thyroid tissue, was the sole material studied.

Relying on iRepertoire HTBI primers and Arm-PCR of CDR3 regions, the team built TCR beta libraries. Original methodology: Identified across the samples were 50 to 70 TRBV segments and 13 to 15 TRBJ segments. TCRdb re-derived calls from the multiplex PCR reads in MiXCR, one entry per CDR3 protein. For this entry, the V and J calls and clone size follow TCRdb and not the study's own pipeline. The data contain over 300,000 distinct CDR3 sequences, roughly a sixth of them singletons. As to time point: newly diagnosed GD, antithyroid drugs for less than 3 months. There was RNA extracted from PBMCs, and the TCR library was made from it. Trimming pared 4 bases from V and 6 bases from J, leaving 12 bases between. Per the germline V gene, CDR1 is SGHVS and CDR2 is FQNEAQ. The CDR3 runs 13 residues.

The gene calls are TRBV7-8 and TRBJ1-2, with a possible D match to TRBD1 (5 bases). The sequenced sample was peripheral blood mononuclear cells (PBMCs), obtained at new diagnosis, from a patient treated with antithyroid drugs. The TCR originated in a female donor with Graves disease. This chain's CDR3 is CASSSSTEDGYTF. The CDR3 DNA sequence: TGTGCCAGCAGCTCTTCGACAGAGGATGGCTACACCTTC.